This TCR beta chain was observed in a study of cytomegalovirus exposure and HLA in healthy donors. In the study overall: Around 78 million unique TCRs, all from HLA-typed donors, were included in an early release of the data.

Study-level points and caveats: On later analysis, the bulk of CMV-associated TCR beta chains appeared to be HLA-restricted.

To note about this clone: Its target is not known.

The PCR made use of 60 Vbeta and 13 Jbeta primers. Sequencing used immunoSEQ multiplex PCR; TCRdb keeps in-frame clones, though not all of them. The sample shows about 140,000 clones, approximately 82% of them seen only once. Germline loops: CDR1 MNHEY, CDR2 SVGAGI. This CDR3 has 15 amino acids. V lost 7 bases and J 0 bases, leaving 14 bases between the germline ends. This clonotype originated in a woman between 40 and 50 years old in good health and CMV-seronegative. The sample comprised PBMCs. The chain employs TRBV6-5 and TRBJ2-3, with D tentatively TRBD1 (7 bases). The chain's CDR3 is CASTQTGRSTDTQYF. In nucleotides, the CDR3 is TGTGCCAGCACCCAGACAGGGAGGAGCACAGATACGCAGTATTTT.